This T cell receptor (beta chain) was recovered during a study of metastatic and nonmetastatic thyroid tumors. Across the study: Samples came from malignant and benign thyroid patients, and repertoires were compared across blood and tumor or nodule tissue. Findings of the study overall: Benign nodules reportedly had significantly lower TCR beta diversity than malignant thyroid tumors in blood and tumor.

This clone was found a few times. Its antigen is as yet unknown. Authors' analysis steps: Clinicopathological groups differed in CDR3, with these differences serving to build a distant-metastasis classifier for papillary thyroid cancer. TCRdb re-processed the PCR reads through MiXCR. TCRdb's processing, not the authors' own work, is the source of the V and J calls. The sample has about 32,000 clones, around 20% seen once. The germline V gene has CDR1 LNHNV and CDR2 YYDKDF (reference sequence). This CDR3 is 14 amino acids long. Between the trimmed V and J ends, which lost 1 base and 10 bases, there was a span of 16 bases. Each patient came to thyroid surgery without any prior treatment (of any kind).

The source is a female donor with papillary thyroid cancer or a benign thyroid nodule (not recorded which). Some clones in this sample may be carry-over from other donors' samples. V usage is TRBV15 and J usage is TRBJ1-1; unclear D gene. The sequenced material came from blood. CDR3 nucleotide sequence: TGTGCCACCAGCAGAGGCCCGACCGAGGGAGGAGCTTTCTTT. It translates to CATSRGPTEGGAFF.